The entry below gives a single TCR beta chain sequence along with its context. Its antigen is not identified. Diagnoses were made from clinical symptoms, serum measures (thyroxine and TRAb), thyroid ultrasound and orbital computed tomography. This sample was taken from a study of T cells in Graves' hyperthyroidism and ophthalmopathy. The germline gives CDR1 LNHDA, CDR2 SQIVND (reference sequence). The CDR3 has 12 residues. V lost 5 bases and J lost 4, with 8 bases in between. RNA transcripts yielded amplified TCR beta CDR3 regions. First-round RT-PCR of the TCR CDR3 relied on the HTBI primer set. MiXCR, run by TCRdb on the multiplex PCR reads, gives a single entry per CDR3 protein. The sample lists about 700,000 distinct CDR3 sequences, about 14% occurring once. Study-wide results and caveats: Most expanded thyroid clonotypes above 0.001 also appeared in blood.

Sequencing input: blood. The sequence came from a woman aged 18-29 years with Graves' hyperthyroidism. This chain uses TRBV19 with TRBJ1-2; D is uncertain. The chain's CDR3 is CASSGVTYGYTF. The CDR3 nucleotides are TGTGCCAGTAGTGGGGTGACCTATGGCTACACCTTC.